The T cell receptor beta chain described here comes from a study of shared clonotypes between healthy human individuals. Study-wide results and caveats: Naive subsets, compared against memory subsets, generally had larger estimated richness values. Apart from blood, nothing was sampled; tissue repertoires likely differ.

Several immunoSEQ 96-well plates shared each subset's DNA, each plate a replicate. Repertoires were generated with immunoSEQ multiplex PCR, while TCRdb's copy carries only in-frame clones and drops some. This table holds roughly 2.1 million clones, around 93% found once. With respect to this clone: Its matching antigen is unknown. This same CDR3 is encoded by further DNA sequences in the sample.

V was clipped by 1 base and J by 0 bases, with 1 base between them. CDR1 SGHTA and CDR2 FQGTGA come from the germline V gene. The CDR3 extends over 13 amino acids. Naive CD8 cells were CD45RO-negative, positively selected for CCR7, excluding terminally differentiated effector memory CD45RA+ cells. The V call is TRBV7-3, the J call TRBJ2-1; no clear D gene. The sequenced material came from naive CD8+ T cells from PBMCs. This TCR was recovered from a man aged 18 to 29 in good health. Some clones in this sample may be carry-over from other donors' samples. The CDR3 DNA reads TGTGCCAGCAGCTTAAGCTCCTACAATGAGCAGTTCTTC. The encoded protein is CASSLSSYNEQFF. Variable domain in full (rest from reference TRBV7-3 and TRBJ2-1): GAGVSQTPSNKVTEKGKYVELRCDPISGHTALYWYRQSLGQGPEFLIYFQGTGAADDSGLPNDRFFAVRPEGSVSTLKIQRTERGDSAVYLCASSLSSYNEQFFGPGTRLTVL.